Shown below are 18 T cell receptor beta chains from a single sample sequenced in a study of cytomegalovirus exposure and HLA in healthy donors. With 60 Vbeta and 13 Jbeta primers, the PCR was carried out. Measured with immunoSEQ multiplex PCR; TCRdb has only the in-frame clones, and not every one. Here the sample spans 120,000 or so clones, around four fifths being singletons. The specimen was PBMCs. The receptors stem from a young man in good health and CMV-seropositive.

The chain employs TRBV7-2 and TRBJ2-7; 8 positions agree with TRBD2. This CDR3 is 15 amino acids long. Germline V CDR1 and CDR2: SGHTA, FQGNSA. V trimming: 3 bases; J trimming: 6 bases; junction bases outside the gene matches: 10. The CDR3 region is CASSLGLAGLGEQYF. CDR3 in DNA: TGTGCCAGCAGCTTGGGGCTAGCGGGTTTGGGCGAGCAGTACTTC.

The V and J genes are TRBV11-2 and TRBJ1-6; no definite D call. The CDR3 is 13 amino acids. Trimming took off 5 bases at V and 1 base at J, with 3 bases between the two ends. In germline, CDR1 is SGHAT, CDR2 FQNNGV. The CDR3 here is CASSISYNSPLHF. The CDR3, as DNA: TGTGCCAGCAGCATATCCTATAATTCACCCCTCCACTTT.

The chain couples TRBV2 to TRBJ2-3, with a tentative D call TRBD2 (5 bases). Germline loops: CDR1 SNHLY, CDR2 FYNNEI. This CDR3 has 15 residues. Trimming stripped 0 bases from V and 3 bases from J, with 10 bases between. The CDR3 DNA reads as TGTGCCAGCAGTGAAGCTAGCGTGGGGACAGATACGCAGTATTTT. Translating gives CASSEASVGTDTQYF.

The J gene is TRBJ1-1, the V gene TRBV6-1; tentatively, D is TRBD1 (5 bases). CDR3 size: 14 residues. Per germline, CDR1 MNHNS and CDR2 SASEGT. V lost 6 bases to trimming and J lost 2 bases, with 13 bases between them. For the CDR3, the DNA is TGTGCCAGCAGCTGGGGGGTTGCCAACACTGAAGCTTTCTTT. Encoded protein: CASSWGVANTEAFF.

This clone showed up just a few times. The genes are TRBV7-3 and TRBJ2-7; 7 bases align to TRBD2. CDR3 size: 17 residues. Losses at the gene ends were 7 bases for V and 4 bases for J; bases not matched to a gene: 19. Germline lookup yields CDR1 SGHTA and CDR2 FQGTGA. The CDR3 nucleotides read TGTGCCAGCATCCAGGGAGGGGCGGGAGATGGTAAGTACGAGCAGTACTTC. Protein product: CASIQGGAGDGKYEQYF.

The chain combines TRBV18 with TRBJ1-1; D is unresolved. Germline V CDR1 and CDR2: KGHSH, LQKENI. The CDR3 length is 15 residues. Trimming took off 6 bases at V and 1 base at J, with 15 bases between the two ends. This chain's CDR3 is CASSYQAPRNTEAFF. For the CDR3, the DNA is TGTGCCAGCTCGTACCAGGCGCCCCGGAACACTGAAGCTTTCTTT.

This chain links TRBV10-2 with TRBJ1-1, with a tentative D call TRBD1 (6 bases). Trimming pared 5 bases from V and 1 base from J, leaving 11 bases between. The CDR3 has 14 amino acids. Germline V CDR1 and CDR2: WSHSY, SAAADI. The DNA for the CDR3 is TGCGCCAGCAGTCTTTGGGGGCCGAACACTGAAGCTTTCTTT. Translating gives CASSLWGPNTEAFF.

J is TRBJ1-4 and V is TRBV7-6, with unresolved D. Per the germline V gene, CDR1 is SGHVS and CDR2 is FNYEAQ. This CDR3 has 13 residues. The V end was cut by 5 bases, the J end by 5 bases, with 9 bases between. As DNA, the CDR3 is TGTGCCAGCAGCCCCGGTCTAAATGAAAAACTGTTTTTT. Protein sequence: CASSPGLNEKLFF.

CDR3 nucleotides: TGTGCCAGCAGTTTATTCGCCAGGGTGACGAACACCGGGGAGCTGTTTTTT. Translation: CASSLFARVTNTGELFF. The V gene is TRBV27, the J gene TRBJ2-2, with D possibly TRBD1 on 5 matching bases. The CDR3 runs to 17 residues. CDR1 is MNHEY, CDR2 SMNVEV, per germline (reference sequence). With 1 base removed from V and 0 bases from J, the gap between germline ends came to 12 bases.

CDR3 DNA: TGCGCCAGCAGCCCCAGGGGAGGGAACACAGATACGCAGTATTTT. Protein product: CASSPRGGNTDTQYF. The chain carries TRBV4-3 and TRBJ2-3, with D maybe TRBD2 (7 bases). V lost 4 bases and J lost 2, with 13 bases in between. The V gene's germline CDR1 is LGHNA and CDR2 YSLEER. The CDR3 covers 15 residues.

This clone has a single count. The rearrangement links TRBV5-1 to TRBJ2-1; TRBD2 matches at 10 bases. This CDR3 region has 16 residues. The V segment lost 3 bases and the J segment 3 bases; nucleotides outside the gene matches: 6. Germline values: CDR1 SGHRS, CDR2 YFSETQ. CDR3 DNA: TGCGCCAGCAGCTCGGCTAGCGGGAGAAACTACAATGAGCAGTTCTTC. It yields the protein CASSSASGRNYNEQFF.

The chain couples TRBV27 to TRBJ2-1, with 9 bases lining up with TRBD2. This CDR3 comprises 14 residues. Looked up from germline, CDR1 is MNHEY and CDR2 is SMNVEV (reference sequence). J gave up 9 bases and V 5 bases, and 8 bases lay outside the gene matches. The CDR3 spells CASSPRAGGGEQFF. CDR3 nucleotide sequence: TGTGCCAGCAGTCCGCGAGCGGGAGGTGGTGAGCAGTTCTTC.

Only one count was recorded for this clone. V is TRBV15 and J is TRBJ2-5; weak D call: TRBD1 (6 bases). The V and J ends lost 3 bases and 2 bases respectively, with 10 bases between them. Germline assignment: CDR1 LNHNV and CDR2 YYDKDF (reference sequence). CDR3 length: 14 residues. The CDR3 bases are TGTGCCACCAGCAGGGGTAGGGGGCAAGAGACCCAGTACTTC. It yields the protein CATSRGRGQETQYF.

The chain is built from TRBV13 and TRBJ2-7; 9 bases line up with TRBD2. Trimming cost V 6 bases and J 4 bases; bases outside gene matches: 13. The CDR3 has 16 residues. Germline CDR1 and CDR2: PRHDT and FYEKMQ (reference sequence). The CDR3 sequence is CASSARGSGSRYEQYF. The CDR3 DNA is TGTGCCAGCAGTGCGAGGGGTAGCGGGAGTAGGTACGAGCAGTACTTC.

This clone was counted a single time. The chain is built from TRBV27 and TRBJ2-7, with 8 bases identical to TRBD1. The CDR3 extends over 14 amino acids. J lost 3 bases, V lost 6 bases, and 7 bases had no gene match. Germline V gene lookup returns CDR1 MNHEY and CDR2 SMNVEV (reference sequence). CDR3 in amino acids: CASSRLTGGYEQYF. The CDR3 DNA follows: TGTGCCAGCAGCCGCCTAACAGGGGGCTACGAGCAGTACTTC.

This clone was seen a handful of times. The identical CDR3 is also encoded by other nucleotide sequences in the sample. CDR3 DNA sequence: TGTGCCAGTCGAATTAAGGGCGCAGGGGAATATGGCTACACCTTC. Its protein is CASRIKGAGEYGYTF. The chain is built from TRBV19 and TRBJ1-2, with a possible D match to TRBD1 (6 bases). CDR1 is LNHDA and CDR2 is SQIVND in the germline V gene (reference sequence). Trimming left V 8 bases short and J 5 bases short, with 21 bases between. This CDR3 has 15 amino acids.

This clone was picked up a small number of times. The CDR3 DNA reads TGTGCCAGCAGCTTGGGACTAGCCCTTACCTACGAGCAGTACTTC. Translating it yields CASSLGLALTYEQYF. The J gene is TRBJ2-7, the V gene TRBV7-2; TRBD2 matches at 9 bases. The CDR3 is 15 residues long. Germline lookup yields CDR1 SGHTA and CDR2 FQGNSA. V lost 3 bases, J lost 2 bases, and 5 bases stayed unmatched.

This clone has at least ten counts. The CDR3 region is CASSLGGVRDEQYF. CDR3 in DNA: TGTGCCAGCAGCTTGGGAGGGGTTAGGGACGAGCAGTACTTC. The chain is built from TRBV4-2 and TRBJ2-7; TRBD2 matches 7 bases. Germline loops: CDR1 LGHNA, CDR2 YNFKEQ. J lost 5 bases, V lost 5 bases, and 9 bases had no gene match. The CDR3 consists of 14 residues.